This T cell receptor (beta chain) originates from a study of CD8 T cells in Susac syndrome. Reverse transcription of roughly 0.5 to 1 ug RNA used random hexamers. An immunoSEQ multiplex PCR amplified TCR beta CDR3 over 54 Vbeta and 13 Jbeta. TCRdb fed the immunoSEQ multiplex PCR reads into MiXCR, producing one record per CDR3 protein. The sample lists 150,000 to 180,000 distinct CDR3 sequences, nearly 97% occurring once. Overall study findings and caveats: The number of individuals included in the study's TCR sequencing and HLA analysis was acknowledged as relatively small.

Comment on this clonotype: Its matching antigen is unknown.

The sample was CD8+ T cells from PBMCs. This receptor was taken from a human donor with multiple sclerosis.

The CDR3 loop reads CASSFPEDSNNSPLHF. The CDR3 coding sequence is TGCGCCAGCAGCTTTCCTGAGGACAGCAACAATTCACCCCTCCACTTT. The chain is built from TRBV5-1 and TRBJ1-6; D may be TRBD1 (6 bases). CDR1 is SGHRS and CDR2 is YFSETQ in the germline V gene. This CDR3 region has 16 residues. V lost 2 bases, J lost 7 bases, and 16 bases lay in between.